This TCR beta chain originates from a study of cytomegalovirus exposure and HLA in healthy donors. Study-level results: Accurate HLA-A and HLA-B prediction from TCR beta sequences was reported for most subjects. Later analysis demonstrated an association between a missense DCLRE1C variant and TCR beta V- and J-gene trimming. Fewer N-insertions (relative to the roughly 730-donor mean) were reportedly seen in an Asian-associated ancestry cluster in a later analysis. Per a later analysis, approximately 16,000 TCR beta sequences showed association with HLA alleles at 0.05 false discovery rate.

V was clipped by 5 bases and J by 2 bases, with 15 bases between them. The CDR3 runs 14 residues. Germline loops: CDR1 GTSNPN, CDR2 SVGIG (reference sequence). A note on this clone: Its target is not known.

The PCR had 60 Vbeta and 13 Jbeta primers. The protocol was immunoSEQ multiplex PCR, while the TCRdb copy is restricted to in-frame clones and leaves out a portion. The data contain about 160,000 clones, about 77% of them singletons. This chain links TRBV30 with TRBJ2-5, with D perhaps TRBD2 (6 bases). The sequence was obtained from a man aged 25 to 40 in good health and CMV-seronegative. Material for sequencing was PBMCs. The CDR3 sequence: CAWDRGGIQETQYF. DNA of the CDR3: TGTGCCTGGGATAGGGGCGGGATTCAAGAGACCCAGTACTTC.